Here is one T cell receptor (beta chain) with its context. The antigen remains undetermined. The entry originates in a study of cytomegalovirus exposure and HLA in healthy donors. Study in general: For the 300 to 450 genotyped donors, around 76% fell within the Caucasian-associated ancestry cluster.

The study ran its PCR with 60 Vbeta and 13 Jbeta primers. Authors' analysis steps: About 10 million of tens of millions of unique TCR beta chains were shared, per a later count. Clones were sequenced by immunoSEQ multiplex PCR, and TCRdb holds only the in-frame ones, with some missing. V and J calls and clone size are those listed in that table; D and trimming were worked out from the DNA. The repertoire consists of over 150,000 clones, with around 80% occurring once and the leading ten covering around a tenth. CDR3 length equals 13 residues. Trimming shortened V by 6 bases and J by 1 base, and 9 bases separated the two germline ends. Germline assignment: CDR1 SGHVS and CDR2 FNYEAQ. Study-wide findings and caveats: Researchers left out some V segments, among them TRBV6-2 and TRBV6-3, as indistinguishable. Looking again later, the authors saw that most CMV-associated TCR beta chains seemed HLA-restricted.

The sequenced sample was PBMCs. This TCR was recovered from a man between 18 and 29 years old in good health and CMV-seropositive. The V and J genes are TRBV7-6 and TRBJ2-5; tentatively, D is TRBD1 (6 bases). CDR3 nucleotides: TGTGCCAGCAGTAGGGGGTCCCAAGAGACCCAGTACTTC. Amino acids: CASSRGSQETQYF.